This record looks at one TCR beta chain sequence and its context. Its antigen is not identified. The data were produced by immunoSEQ multiplex PCR, yet TCRdb's version contains in-frame clones alone and is incomplete. Here the sample spans about 170,000 clones, approximately 90% being singletons. The data were taken from a study of cytomegalovirus exposure and HLA in healthy donors. Study at large: A later analysis reported the same platform for the roughly 110 validation repertoires and the 666 first-cohort repertoires.

Per germline, CDR1 MNHEY and CDR2 SMNVEV (reference sequence). This CDR3 is 13 amino acids long. Deletions cut 7 bases from V and 7 bases from J, with 14 bases between. General study points: Diagnosis of cytomegalovirus status made by the classifier reportedly showed high specificity and sensitivity. Researchers counted over 150 TCR beta chains as cytomegalovirus-associated. The authors confirmed in vitro that a few CMV-associated chains were specific for CMV antigens.

The sequenced sample was PBMCs. This TCR derives from a woman younger than 45 in good health and CMV-seronegative. The V call is TRBV27, the J call TRBJ2-1, with D maybe TRBD1 (6 bases). CDR3 protein: CASNRAHHNEQFF. In DNA form, the CDR3 reads TGTGCCAGCAACAGGGCCCACCATAATGAGCAGTTCTTC.